The sequence of this TCR beta chain was determined in a study of blood T cell repertoires in COVID-19. Background on the study: Sample material is recorded as cDNA or gDNA derived from T cells, B-cell-depleted T cells, or PBMCs.

CDR3 size: 16 residues. Germline loops: CDR1 SGHRS, CDR2 YFSETQ. V lost 4 bases to trimming and J lost 2 bases; unmatched junction nucleotides: 12. The method was immunoSEQ multiplex PCR; TCRdb's version includes in-frame clones alone and lacks a portion of them. The sample consists of fewer than 350,000 clones, 85% to 90% of them appearing once. The genes are TRBV5-1 and TRBJ2-7; 7 bases line up with TRBD2. The clonotype was recovered from a man between 35 and 55 years old with acute or convalescent COVID-19. The specimen was peripheral blood. CDR3: CASSPKTGGPTYEQYF. The DNA of the CDR3 is TGCGCCAGCAGCCCCAAGACGGGGGGACCAACCTACGAGCAGTACTTC.